This TCR beta chain was sequenced in a study of cytomegalovirus exposure and HLA in healthy donors. Study conclusions and caveats: Follow-up analysis found HLA locus-dependent TCR association rates, highest for DRB1 and lowest for HLA-C. Later analysis identified 16,951 TCR beta sequences associated with HLA alleles, using a false discovery rate threshold of 0.05. There were a few CMV-associated chains whose specificity for CMV antigens was confirmed in vitro.

A multiplex PCR was run with 60 Vbeta primers and 13 Jbeta primers. Some clones are missing from TCRdb's copy, which holds only in-frame ones; the method was immunoSEQ multiplex PCR. Counted here are around 190,000 clones, roughly 87% occurring once; the ten biggest clones make up around 1%. Healthy donors of bone marrow made up the group. Concerning this clone: Its specificity is unknown.

Looked up from germline, CDR1 is MNHEY and CDR2 is SMNVEV (reference sequence). V was pared by 6 bases and J by 0 bases, with 4 bases of the junction left unmatched. This CDR3 has 14 residues. The specimen was PBMCs. The sequence was collected from a boy aged 2-9 years in good health and CMV-seronegative. This chain uses TRBV27 with TRBJ2-7, with 8 bases identical to TRBD1. The CDR3, as DNA: TGTGCCAGCAGGAGACAGGGGCACTCCTACGAGCAGTACTTC. Encoded protein: CASRRQGHSYEQYF.